A single sample is the source of the 26 T cell receptor beta chains below, sequenced in a study of response to subunit inactivated influenza vaccine. TCRdb recomputed calls from the RT-PCR reads with MiXCR, one row per CDR3 protein. The table includes about 570,000 distinct CDR3 sequences, around 10% detected once. These data were also reused for a study on T cells expressing NK-cell markers. That source notes: A 5'RACE template switching approach incorporating UMIs was used to make TCR beta cDNA.

The material was PBMCs from blood, obtained on the day of vaccination. Every receptor here comes from a man in his fifties who received an inactivated influenza vaccine.

This clonotype was observed a few times. The chain couples TRBV2 to TRBJ2-7; 9 bases match TRBD1. The junction had 9 bases not matched to a gene; V was cut back by 8 bases and J by 4 bases. Per germline, CDR1 SNHLY and CDR2 FYNNEI. This CDR3 is built from 14 residues. The CDR3 region is CASSWGQGKYEQYF. The CDR3 DNA sequence: TGTGCCAGCTCGTGGGGACAGGGTAAATACGAGCAGTACTTC.

This clonotype came up a few times. V is TRBV6-1 and J is TRBJ2-5, with D possibly TRBD1 on 6 matching bases. This CDR3 has 15 amino acids. Germline V gives CDR1 MNHNS, CDR2 SASEGT. Trimming shortened V by 7 bases and J by 2 bases, and 17 bases separated the two germline ends. The CDR3 loop reads CASNARRGIQETQYF. The DNA for the CDR3 is TGTGCCAGCAACGCGCGCAGGGGAATTCAAGAGACCCAGTACTTC.

The J gene is TRBJ2-2, the V gene TRBV12-3 or TRBV12-4; D gene ambiguous. V was shortened by 5 bases and J by 1 base, with 11 bases between the two germline ends. This CDR3 is built from 15 residues. CDR3 amino acids: CASSLSRGNTGELFF. In DNA, the CDR3 is TGTGCCAGCAGTCTTTCGCGTGGGAACACCGGGGAGCTGTTTTTT.

The gene calls are TRBV5-1 and TRBJ1-6; D ambiguous. The CDR3 spans 15 residues. The V gene lost 2 bases and the J gene lost 5 bases, with 11 bases spanning the gap. CDR1 is SGHRS and CDR2 is YFSETQ in the germline V gene. The CDR3, as DNA: TGCGCCAGCAGCTTCCGCCCGGACGATAATTCACCCCTCCACTTT. This gives the protein CASSFRPDDNSPLHF.

This clonotype came up many times. The rearrangement uses TRBV7-9 and TRBJ1-3; 8 nucleotides align to TRBD1. In germline, CDR1 is SEHNR, CDR2 FQNEAQ (reference sequence). The CDR3 covers 16 residues. The V and J ends lost 3 bases and 10 bases, in that order; junction bases with no gene match: 14. CDR3 DNA: TGTGCCAGCAGCTTGAGGAGATTGGACAGGGAGACAACCATATATTTT. It codes for CASSLRRLDRETTIYF.

This clonotype has only a few counts. V and J are TRBV28 and TRBJ2-1; 8 positions match TRBD2. V shed 5 bases and J 0 bases; nucleotides not matched to a gene: 12. Germline V CDR1 and CDR2: MDHEN, SYDVKM. CDR3 length equals 18 residues. The CDR3 DNA is TGTGCCAGCAGTCCCTCCTGGGGTAGCGGGGCCTCCTACAATGAGCAGTTCTTC. Amino acids: CASSPSWGSGASYNEQFF. Full variable domain (rest looked up from reference TRBV28 and TRBJ2-1): DVKVTQSSRYLVKRTGEKVFLECVQDMDHENMFWYRQDPGLGLRLIYFSYDVKMKEKGDIPEGYSVSREKKERFSLILESASTNQTSMYLCASSPSWGSGASYNEQFFGPGTRLTVL.

In nucleotides, the CDR3 is TGTGCCAGCAGTCTAGGAGACGATGAGCAGTTCTTC. Amino acid sequence: CASSLGDDEQFF. The chain combines TRBV27 with TRBJ2-1; D is undetermined. The CDR3 has 12 amino acids. Germline assignment: CDR1 MNHEY and CDR2 SMNVEV (reference sequence). Trimming stripped 5 bases from V and 8 bases from J, with 10 bases between.

This clonotype was recorded a few times. The chain joins TRBV5-1 to TRBJ1-4; TRBD1 is a possible D gene (5 bases). Germline V CDR1 and CDR2: SGHRS, YFSETQ. The V and J ends lost 2 bases and 8 bases respectively, with 16 bases between them. The CDR3 length is 15 residues. CDR3 sequence reads: CASSFNGREGEKLFF. CDR3 bases: TGCGCCAGCAGCTTCAATGGACGGGAGGGGGAAAAACTGTTTTTT.

This clonotype was counted a few times. This rearrangement joins TRBV4-3 to TRBJ1-1; D is ambiguous. Germline V gene lookup returns CDR1 LGHNA and CDR2 YSLEER. The CDR3 runs 15 residues. The ends were cut back, 0 bases at V and 1 base at J, with 9 bases in the middle. CDR3 protein: CASSQEESKNTEAFF. The CDR3 nucleotides read TGCGCCAGCAGCCAAGAGGAGAGCAAGAACACTGAAGCTTTCTTT.

The chain employs TRBV19 and TRBJ1-5, with D possibly TRBD1 on 5 matching bases. The CDR3 is 14 amino acids. Trimming took 3 bases from V and 3 from J, leaving 9 bases between them. Looked up from germline, CDR1 is LNHDA and CDR2 is SQIVND (reference sequence). DNA of the CDR3: TGTGCCAGTAGTATGGGGGGGATCAATCAGCCCCAGCATTTT. Its protein product is CASSMGGINQPQHF.

V gene TRBV6-2 or TRBV6-3 combines with J gene TRBJ1-2; D may be TRBD1 (5 bases). V shed 7 bases and J shed 5 bases, with 14 bases lying between them. The CDR3 sequence is 13 residues long. The germline CDR1 and CDR2 sequences are MNHEY and SVGEGT. The DNA for the CDR3 is TGTGCCAGCACCGACAGAAGGGATTATGGCTACACCTTC. It encodes CASTDRRDYGYTF.

In this sample, this clonotype turned up a few times. The chain has TRBV30 and TRBJ1-1; D ambiguous. CDR3 length equals 14 residues. Trimming pared 0 bases from V and 1 base from J, leaving 9 bases between. The germline gives CDR1 GTSNPN, CDR2 SVGIG (reference sequence). The CDR3 bases are TGTGCCTGGAGTGTCAGCGTGAAGAACACTGAAGCTTTCTTT. This codes for CAWSVSVKNTEAFF.

This clonotype was observed at least ten times. The rearrangement links TRBV6-6 to TRBJ1-3; D remains unclear. CDR3 length equals 12 residues. V was cut by 4 bases and J by 3 bases, with 4 bases left in between. Germline values: CDR1 MNHNY, CDR2 SVGAGI (reference sequence). As DNA, the CDR3 is TGTGCCAGCAGTTTCGGTGGAAACACCATATATTTT. Translated: CASSFGGNTIYF.

This clonotype was detected a few times. The chain links TRBV5-1 to TRBJ2-2, with D possibly called TRBD1 or TRBD2 (5 bases each). From germline, CDR1 is SGHRS and CDR2 YFSETQ. The CDR3 has 16 residues. Between the trimmed V and J ends, which lost 4 bases and 4 bases, there was a span of 17 bases. In DNA, the CDR3 is TGCGCCAGCAGCCGGGACCCCTTGCTTGGCACCGGGGAGCTGTTTTTT. Residues: CASSRDPLLGTGELFF.

This clonotype was found a few times. This sequence joins TRBV29-1 and TRBJ2-7; 10 bases align to TRBD2. The ends lost 5 bases at V and 0 bases at J; junction bases unmatched: 7. Germline loops: CDR1 SQVTM, CDR2 ANQGSEA. This CDR3 has 15 amino acids. The CDR3 is CSVHLAGDVSYEQYF. CDR3 in DNA: TGCAGCGTTCACCTAGCGGGAGACGTCTCCTACGAGCAGTACTTC.

V gene TRBV7-8 combines with J gene TRBJ2-2; 8 bases are a match to TRBD1. The CDR3 has 17 amino acids. Germline values: CDR1 SGHVS, CDR2 FQNEAQ. With 5 bases clipped from V and 4 bases from J, the junction kept 12 bases outside the gene matches. CDR3: CASSGPSGGSTTGELFF. The CDR3, as DNA: TGTGCCAGCAGCGGACCCTCAGGGGGCTCCACCACCGGGGAGCTGTTTTTT. Full variable domain (remainder filled in from reference TRBV7-8 and TRBJ2-2): GAGVSQSPRYKVAKRGQDVALRCDPISGHVSLFWYQQALGQGPEFLTYFQNEAQLDKSGLPSDRFFAERPEGSVSTLKIQRTQQEDSAVYLCASSGPSGGSTTGELFFGEGSRLTVL.

The chain uses TRBV9 and TRBJ1-1; 8 nucleotides line up with TRBD1. V lost 2 bases and J lost 11; bases outside the gene matches: 8. The CDR3 loop spans 13 amino acids. Germline V gene lookup returns CDR1 SGDLS and CDR2 YYNGEE. CDR3 in amino acids: CASSVGGQGVAFF. The CDR3 DNA reads as TGTGCCAGCAGCGTCGGAGGACAGGGCGTTGCTTTCTTT.

The gene calls are TRBV18 and TRBJ2-7; no firm D call. The CDR3 extends over 14 amino acids. CDR1 is KGHSH, CDR2 LQKENI, per germline. V shed 0 bases and J shed 3 bases, with 9 bases lying between them. Here the CDR3 DNA reads TGTGCCAGCTCACCACCTGACGTCATCTACGAGCAGTACTTC. Its translation is CASSPPDVIYEQYF.

This clonotype was counted only a few times. The CDR3 loop is CASSLDSQTQYF. CDR3 in DNA: TGTGCCAGCAGCTTAGACAGCCAGACCCAGTACTTC. The chain is built from TRBV7-9 and TRBJ2-5; D uncertain. The V end lost 1 base, the J end lost 6 bases, and 6 bases lay between the germline ends. Germline V gene data show CDR1 as SEHNR and CDR2 as FQNEAQ (reference sequence). The CDR3 sequence is 12 residues long.

Concerning this clonotype: Mismatch with germline at one junction end may stem from a read error. The V call is TRBV7-9, the J call TRBJ1-4; tentatively, D is TRBD1 (5 bases). There are 14 residues in the CDR3. Germline-derived CDR1 and CDR2 are SEHNR and FQNEAQ (reference sequence). CDR3 amino acids: CASNLEGTNEKLFF. The CDR3 DNA reads as TGTGCCAGCAACTTAGAGGGGACTAATGAAAAACTGTTTTTT.

This clonotype was counted a few times. The chain carries TRBV7-9 and TRBJ1-1; the match to TRBD1 covers 7 bases. This CDR3 has 14 amino acids. The J segment lost 6 bases and the V segment lost 3 bases, leaving 7 bases of the junction unmatched. Germline assignment: CDR1 SEHNR and CDR2 FQNEAQ (reference sequence). CDR3 sequence (DNA): TGTGCCAGCAGCTTTTCGACAGGGAGGGCTGAAGCTTTCTTT. Its protein is CASSFSTGRAEAFF.

This clonotype was observed a few times. This rearrangement joins TRBV20-1 to TRBJ1-4; D perhaps matches TRBD1 (5 bases). The germline gives CDR1 DFQATT, CDR2 SNEGSKA (reference sequence). The CDR3 spans 13 residues. V lost 6 bases to trimming and J lost 8 bases, with 16 bases between them. CDR3 sequence reads: CSASSGWQEKLFF. CDR3 sequence (DNA): TGCAGTGCCTCCTCAGGGTGGCAGGAAAAACTGTTTTTT.

This chain uses TRBV10-3 with TRBJ1-6; D remains ambiguous. CDR1 and CDR2 (germline): ENHRY, SYGVKD. This CDR3 comprises 13 residues. V gave up 3 bases and J gave up 9 bases, with 9 bases separating them. As DNA, the CDR3 is TGTGCCATCAGTGAAGCGGTGGGTTCACCCCTCCACTTT. Translating it yields CAISEAVGSPLHF.

This chain joins TRBV12-3 or TRBV12-4 and TRBJ2-5; a weak D match, TRBD2 (7 bases). Trimming took off 2 bases at V and 7 bases at J, with 14 bases between the two ends. The length of the CDR3 is 14 residues. This chain's CDR3 is CASSLRRGPRTQYF. The CDR3 DNA reads as TGTGCCAGCAGTTTAAGGCGGGGGCCGAGGACCCAGTACTTC.

In its sample, this clonotype was seen a few times. This chain joins TRBV15 and TRBJ2-2, with TRBD2 matching over 8 bases. V lost 5 bases to trimming and J lost 4 bases; unmatched junction nucleotides: 9. The CDR3 is 16 residues long. The V gene's germline CDR1 is LNHNV and CDR2 YYDKDF (reference sequence). CDR3 loop: CATSGSGTAATGELFF. As DNA, the CDR3 is TGTGCCACCAGCGGTAGCGGGACCGCCGCCACCGGGGAGCTGTTTTTT.

The chain carries TRBV6-2 or TRBV6-3 and TRBJ2-1, with 7 bases aligning to TRBD1. After removal of 2 bases from V and 0 bases from J, the junction contained 10 bases not matched to a gene. The CDR3 is 18 amino acids. Germline V gene data show CDR1 as MNHEY and CDR2 as SVGEGT. This CDR3 reads CASSYSHRGQSSYNEQFF. Here the CDR3 DNA reads TGTGCCAGCAGTTACAGCCACAGGGGCCAAAGCTCCTACAATGAGCAGTTCTTC.